This entry lists 8 T cell receptor beta chains sequenced from one sample in a study of shared clonotypes between healthy human individuals. The data were produced by immunoSEQ multiplex PCR, yet TCRdb's version contains in-frame clones alone and is incomplete. Of hundreds of thousands of clones detected, 75% to 85% appear once; the ten largest clones hold about 13%. The material sequenced was PBMCs. The receptors shown here come from a woman in her thirties or forties in good health. Some clones in this sample may be carry-over from other donors' samples.

The chain couples TRBV29-1 to TRBJ1-1, with TRBD1 as a possible D gene (6 bases). The CDR3 extends over 13 amino acids. The germline CDR1 and CDR2 sequences are SQVTM and ANQGSEA. Trimming left V 5 bases short and J 0 bases short, with 10 bases between. Here the CDR3 reads CSVKTGMNTEAFF. CDR3 nucleotides: TGCAGCGTTAAGACAGGTATGAACACTGAAGCTTTCTTT. The whole variable domain, remainder taken from reference TRBV29-1 and TRBJ1-1, is SAVISQKPSRDICQRGTSLTIQCQVDSQVTMMFWYRQQPGQSLTLIATANQGSEATYESGFVIDKFPISRPNLTFSTLTVSNMSPEDSSIYLCSVKTGMNTEAFFGQGTRLTVV.

V is TRBV5-6 and J is TRBJ1-2, with D perhaps matching TRBD1 (5 bases). The V end was cut by 1 base, the J end by 5 bases, with 9 bases between. This CDR3 spans 13 amino acids. Germline CDR1 is SGHDT and CDR2 is YYEEEE. This chain's CDR3 is CASSLTGPYGYTF. The CDR3, as DNA: TGTGCCAGCAGCTTGACAGGACCTTATGGCTACACCTTC.

The rearrangement uses TRBV15 and TRBJ2-1; the match to TRBD2 covers 14 bases. Germline CDR1 LNHNV, CDR2 YYDKDF (reference sequence). V trimming: 2 bases; J trimming: 0 bases; junction bases outside the gene matches: 3. The CDR3 has 18 residues. The CDR3 region has the DNA TGTGCCACCAGCAGATCGGGACTAGCGGGAGTCTCCTACAATGAGCAGTTCTTC. It yields the protein CATSRSGLAGVSYNEQFF.

The V gene is TRBV28, the J gene TRBJ1-5, with D possibly matching TRBD1 (5 bases). Trimming stripped 6 bases from V and 3 bases from J, with 12 bases between. This CDR3 region has 14 residues. The germline gives CDR1 MDHEN, CDR2 SYDVKM. The DNA of the CDR3 is TGTGCCAGCAGGTCTGGACACTTCAATCAGCCCCAGCATTTT. Translating gives CASRSGHFNQPQHF.

The rearrangement uses TRBV18 and TRBJ2-7; D is uncertain. This CDR3 region has 13 residues. Trimming pared 4 bases from V and 4 bases from J, leaving 11 bases between. Per the germline V gene, CDR1 is KGHSH and CDR2 is LQKENI. The DNA of the CDR3 is TGTGCCAGCTCACTAGGTCCAGGTTACGAGCAGTACTTC. It is translated as CASSLGPGYEQYF. Combining the CDR3 with reference TRBV18 and TRBJ2-7 gives the whole variable domain NAGVMQNPRHLVRRRGQEARLRCSPMKGHSHVYWYRQLPEEGLKFMVYLQKENIIDESGMPKERFSAEFPKEGPSILRIQQVVRGDSAAYFCASSLGPGYEQYFGPGTRLTVT.

This clone was seen once. The V and J genes are TRBV28 and TRBJ1-4; D ambiguous. Trimming pared 3 bases from V and 4 bases from J, leaving 9 bases between. Germline V CDR1 and CDR2: MDHEN, SYDVKM. This CDR3 spans 14 amino acids. The chain's CDR3 is CASSLNLSNEKLFF. CDR3 bases: TGTGCCAGCAGTTTGAACTTGAGTAATGAAAAACTGTTTTTT. Supplemented by reference TRBV28 and TRBJ1-4, the full variable domain reads DVKVTQSSRYLVKRTGEKVFLECVQDMDHENMFWYRQDPGLGLRLIYFSYDVKMKEKGDIPEGYSVSREKKERFSLILESASTNQTSMYLCASSLNLSNEKLFFGSGTQLSVL.

The J gene is TRBJ2-2, the V gene TRBV30; D is uncertain. The CDR3 extends over 11 amino acids. Germline assignment: CDR1 GTSNPN and CDR2 SVGIG (reference sequence). CDR3 in DNA: TGTGCGACCTCCGGGACCGGGGAGCTGTTTTTT. Translated: CATSGTGELFF. Combining the CDR3 with reference TRBV30 and TRBJ2-2 gives the whole variable domain SQTIHQWPATLVQPVGSPLSLECTVEGTSNPNLYWYRQAAGRGLQLLFYSVGIGQISSEVPQNLSASRPQDRQFILSSKKLLLSDSGFYLCATSGTGELFFGEGSRLTVL.

This chain links TRBV5-4 with TRBJ2-4, with a weak D call TRBD2 (6 bases). V gave up 0 bases and J gave up 3 bases, with 10 bases separating them. Germline CDR1 is SGHNT and CDR2 is YYREEE (reference sequence). The CDR3 is 15 amino acids. CDR3 bases: TGTGCCAGCAGCTTGGATCCCGGGAGCAAAAACATTCAGTACTTC. Its translation: CASSLDPGSKNIQYF.